This TCR beta chain was observed in a study of blood T cells in healthy people across ages (dated by TCRdb to the mid-2010s). About the investigation overall: In model experiments, template switching captured roughly one uniquely barcoded TCR beta cDNA molecule for every two T cells. Age-related changes in TCR beta repertoire diversity were measured in the study by deep sequencing normalized with unique cDNA molecular identifiers. Donors were grouped into four age groups: young (average approximately 16 years), middle-aged (39), aged (around 60) and long-lived (about 89). To avoid experimental bias, donors of different ages were distributed randomly across sequencing lanes. Two additional independent replicas of 1 million unique cDNA reads from the same blood draw were analyzed for two donors (one aged 18 to 30 and one aged 80 or older). General findings and caveats noted by the study authors: The long-lived group showed more naive CD4+ T cells, fewer expanded clones and increased TCR diversity than the aged group, suggesting age selection. A strong correlation was found between observed TCR beta diversity and the percentage of naive T cells measured by flow cytometry. Estimates of total diversity from one million sequenced T cells were regarded as lower bounds and underestimates. Because the CMV infection status of the donors was unknown, age-related changes in expanded clonotypes may potentially have been confounded. Observed TCR beta diversity per million T cells fell roughly linearly with age, and a significant reduction was already apparent by age around 40. Since profiling was done on bulk unsorted PBMCs, naive and antigen-experienced compartments could not be conclusively compared.

Library prep was done by 5' RACE. The listed sequencing device is Illumina HiSeq 2500. A second PCR of about 6 to 11 cycles was run with a J-beta primer mix and a sample-barcoded 5' primer. A unique molecular identifier was introduced onto each TCR beta cDNA molecule by a template-switch 5' adaptor carrying 12 random nucleotides. Each sample yielded at least 2.5 million CDR3-containing paired-end reads. First-strand cDNA was synthesized from all RNA with the Mint cDNA synthesis kit, primed by a TRBC-specific oligonucleotide. All cDNA was treated with uracil-DNA glycosylase and then went through a first 18-cycle PCR with the universal primers M1SS and BC2_uni_R. For the original study's pipeline: For normalization, 1 million high-quality reads were randomly selected from each sample, with every read carrying a distinct molecular identifier. Instead of being binned into consensus sequences, reads with shared molecular identifiers were discarded. MiTCR, set to a Q25 quality threshold and the strictest error-elimination algorithm, was used for CDR3 identification, clonotype clustering and error correction. A nonparametric unseen species model with Euler transformation was used to estimate a lower bound on total TCR beta diversity. TCRdb redid the processing of the public reads, applying fastp at Q25 and MiXCR, and retained in-frame beta chains. Rows matching on CDR3 protein sequence are summarized as one entry with the most common DNA and genes. The V and J calls were not made by the authors but by TCRdb's processing. A total of 450,000 to 700,000 distinct CDR3 sequences appear in this sample, approximately 25% of them only once. The ten largest clones capture about 18% of the sample.

As concerns this clonotype: Its antigen is currently not known. The conserved phenylalanine or tryptophan is not found at the CDR3 terminus, so this likely reflects a read error.

The roughly 39 donors, aged about 6 to 90 years, were systemically healthy Caucasian individuals from Russia. Each donor gave 9 to 10 milliliters of peripheral blood, collected into EDTA-treated Vacutainer tubes. PBMCs were isolated by Ficoll-Paque density-gradient centrifugation, with at least 7 million obtained per sample. Trizol reagent was used to extract total RNA from PBMCs, with at least 5 micrograms per sample. For every donor, flow cytometry on a PBMC aliquot measured the percentage of naive CD45RAhigh/CD27high T cells. Specimen: blood. This clonotype originated in a woman aged 70-85 years in good health.

CDR3 protein: CASSQTPGANYGYTL. At the DNA level, the sequence is TGCGCCAGCAGCCAAACCCCCGGGGCCAACTATGGCTACACCCTC. The rearrangement combines TRBV5-1 with TRBJ1-2; the D region possibly corresponds to TRBD1 (5 bases align). With termini counted, the CDR3 has 15 amino acids. The kept DNA is CDR3 alone, 45 bases in frame from the first base. From a lookup of the germline V gene, CDR1 and CDR2 are SGHRS and YFSETQ. At the junction V is shortened by 4 bases and J by 2 bases, with 15 bases in between.